This TCR beta chain was profiled in a study of CXCR3-negative and CXCR3-positive naive CD8 T cells. Study as a whole: Roughly 140 million TRB reads were obtained in total, which works out to about 1.5 +/- 0.3 million per library. Study-wide results and caveats: Fresh PBMCs served for most assays, and CXCR3 expression fell partially after cryopreservation. Diversity in memory CD8+ cells fell much lower than the comparably high levels seen in both naive subsets. The TRB CDR3s that CXCR3-positive naive cells carried were more hydrophobic than those of CXCR3-negative naive cells.

UMI labels and 5' RACE were used to prepare the TRB cDNA libraries. From the 5' RACE reads, TCRdb lists one entry per CDR3 protein and no DNA. The specimen's table records tens of thousands of distinct CDR3 sequences. Comments on this clonotype: Its matching antigen is unknown.

Germline CDR1 is MNHNY and CDR2 is SVGAGI (reference sequence). This CDR3 region has 14 residues. Those CD8+ T cells considered naive were CD45RO-CCR7+CD27+CD95-. This chain joins TRBV6-6 and TRBJ2-7; TCRdb proposes TRBD1, but this gene call is untestable without DNA. The source material was naive CXCR3+ CD8+ T cells from blood. Subset indicated: CD45RO-CCR7+CD27+CD95- naive CD8+ T cells expressing CXCR3 (TNR3+). The sequence was obtained from a human donor in good health. Some clones in this sample may be carry-over from other donors' samples. The CDR3 here is CASRETGGSYEQYF.